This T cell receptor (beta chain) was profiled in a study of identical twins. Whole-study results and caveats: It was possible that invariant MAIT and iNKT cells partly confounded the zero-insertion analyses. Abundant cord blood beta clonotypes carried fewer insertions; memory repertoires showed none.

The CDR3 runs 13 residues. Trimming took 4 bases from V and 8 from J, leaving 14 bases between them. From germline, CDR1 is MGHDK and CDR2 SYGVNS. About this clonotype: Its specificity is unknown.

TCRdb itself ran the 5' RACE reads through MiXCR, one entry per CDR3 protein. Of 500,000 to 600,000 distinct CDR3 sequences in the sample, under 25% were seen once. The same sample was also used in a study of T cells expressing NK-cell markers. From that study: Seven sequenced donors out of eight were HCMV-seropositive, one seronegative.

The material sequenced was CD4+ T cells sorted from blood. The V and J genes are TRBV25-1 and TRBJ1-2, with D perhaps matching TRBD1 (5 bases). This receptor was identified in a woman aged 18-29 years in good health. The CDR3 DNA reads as TGTGCCAGCAGTGGAGGGGCAGGGCACGGCTACACCTTC. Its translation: CASSGGAGHGYTF.